These 21 T cell receptor beta chains came from one sample sequenced in a study of blood T cells in healthy people across ages. With a J-beta primer mix and a sample-barcoded 5' primer, a second PCR ran roughly 7 to 11 cycles. TCRdb ran MiXCR on the 5' RACE reads and lists one entry per CDR3 protein. Among 650,000 to 1,000,000 distinct CDR3 sequences, roughly 34% were seen once, and the ten largest hold approximately 12%. The sample consisted of blood. These receptors were obtained from a man between 18 and 29 years old in good health.

This clonotype was found a few times. The chain is built from TRBV27 and TRBJ1-4, with TRBD1 matching over 9 bases. Germline V gene sequence: CDR1 MNHEY, CDR2 SMNVEV (reference sequence). V shed 1 base and J 3 bases; nucleotides not matched to a gene: 0. The CDR3 has 15 residues. In nucleotides, the CDR3 is TGTGCCAGCAGTTTATGGACAGGGGCTAATGAAAAACTGTTTTTT. Its translation: CASSLWTGANEKLFF.

This clonotype was counted only a few times. The chain carries TRBV20-1 and TRBJ1-5; 7 bases fit TRBD1. The V and J ends lost 7 bases and 1 base, in that order; junction bases with no gene match: 4. Per the germline V gene, CDR1 is DFQATT and CDR2 is SNEGSKA (reference sequence). The CDR3 sequence is 13 residues long. In nucleotides, the CDR3 is TGCAGTGTCCCGGACAGGAGCAATCAGCCCCAGCATTTT. It translates to CSVPDRSNQPQHF.

V gene TRBV28 combines with J gene TRBJ2-3; 9 bases are a match to TRBD1. There are 15 residues in the CDR3. Germline V gene sequence: CDR1 MDHEN, CDR2 SYDVKM. J gave up 4 bases and V 5 bases, and 7 bases lay outside the gene matches. CDR3 sequence reads: CASSPTGGYPDTQYF. DNA of the CDR3: TGTGCCAGCAGTCCTACAGGGGGCTATCCAGATACGCAGTATTTT.

This clonotype was observed a few times. Here the CDR3 DNA reads TGTGCCAGCAGCGCTACAGGGACAGATACGCAGTATTTT. Protein sequence: CASSATGTDTQYF. The rearrangement links TRBV7-9 to TRBJ2-3, with a weak D call TRBD1 (6 bases). The germline V and J ends were trimmed by 5 bases and 3 bases, with 9 bases remaining between them. Germline V gives CDR1 SEHNR, CDR2 FQNEAQ (reference sequence). The CDR3 length is 13 residues.

As DNA, the CDR3 is TGTGCCAGCAGCTTAGCAGGGAGGATTAATGAAAAACTGTTTTTT. Protein sequence: CASSLAGRINEKLFF. The chain combines TRBV7-2 with TRBJ1-4; D not resolved. Trimming took 0 bases from V and 4 from J, leaving 9 bases between them. Germline lookup yields CDR1 SGHTA and CDR2 FQGNSA. The CDR3 sequence is 15 residues long.

This clonotype has a handful of counts. V and J are TRBV19 and TRBJ1-1; maybe TRBD1 (5 bases). This CDR3 comprises 13 residues. V was trimmed by 10 bases and J by 2 bases, leaving 14 bases between them. CDR1 is LNHDA, CDR2 SQIVND, per germline (reference sequence). CDR3 in amino acids: CATKAGKNTEAFF. As DNA, the CDR3 is TGTGCCACCAAGGCAGGGAAAAACACTGAAGCTTTCTTT.

This clonotype appeared a few times. The rearrangement joins TRBV7-3 to TRBJ2-3; 8 bases map to TRBD1. CDR3 length: 15 amino acids. With V trimmed by 5 bases and J by 2 bases, 6 bases remained unmatched. In germline, CDR1 is SGHTA, CDR2 FQGTGA. The CDR3 coding sequence is TGTGCCAGCAGCAGGACAGGGAGTTTCACAGATACGCAGTATTTT. This gives the protein CASSRTGSFTDTQYF.

The chain links TRBV7-9 to TRBJ2-7; D is ambiguous. The DNA end is a closer match to TRBJ2-5, so the J assignment may be wrong. Germline CDR1 reads SEHNR; CDR2 reads FQNEAQ (reference sequence). There are 15 residues in the CDR3. CDR3 sequence: CASSLDGLPEETQYF. For the CDR3, the DNA is TGTGCCAGCAGCTTAGATGGGCTTCCCGAGGAGACCCAGTACTTC.

The chain is built from TRBV15 and TRBJ2-5; a weak D match, TRBD2 (6 bases). Germline V lookup: CDR1 LNHNV, CDR2 YYDKDF (reference sequence). V was pared by 5 bases and J by 2 bases, with 24 bases between. CDR3 size: 18 residues. CDR3 amino acids: CATSYGGTAGLGQETQYF. Here the CDR3 DNA reads TGTGCCACCAGCTATGGGGGGACCGCGGGGTTGGGACAAGAGACCCAGTACTTC.

This clonotype was seen a handful of times. This sequence joins TRBV20-1 and TRBJ2-7, with TRBD1 identical over 7 bases. Germline assignment: CDR1 DFQATT and CDR2 SNEGSKA (reference sequence). The CDR3 totals 14 residues. The trim removed 3 bases at V and 1 base at J, leaving 6 bases unmatched. The CDR3 protein is CSARVDRDSYEQYF. Written as DNA, the CDR3 is TGCAGTGCTAGGGTAGACAGGGATTCCTACGAGCAGTACTTC.

This clonotype was seen repeatedly, ten times or more. The chain carries TRBV7-2 and TRBJ2-1; 7 bases line up with TRBD1. Germline lookup yields CDR1 SGHTA and CDR2 FQGNSA. The CDR3 has 15 residues. Trimming cost V 3 bases and J 7 bases; bases outside gene matches: 9. The CDR3 region is CASSLDRITSNEQFF. The CDR3 nucleotides read TGTGCCAGCAGCTTGGACAGGATCACTTCTAATGAGCAGTTCTTC.

Worth noting for this clonotype: The junction differs from germline at one of its ends, possibly a read error. This chain uses TRBV27 with TRBJ1-5; tentatively, D is TRBD1 (5 bases). The CDR3 contains 14 residues. Germline V gives CDR1 MNHEY, CDR2 SMNVEV (reference sequence). The CDR3 loop reads CASNTAPGDQPQRF. The CDR3 nucleotides read TGTGCCAGCAACACTGCCCCGGGGGACCAGCCCCAGCGTTTT.

This clonotype has a handful of counts. The chain combines TRBV4-1 with TRBJ2-5; possibly TRBD1 or TRBD2 for D (5 bases each). This CDR3 comprises 13 residues. The germline gives CDR1 MGHRA, CDR2 YSYEKL. Trimming took off 3 bases at V and 2 bases at J, with 7 bases between the two ends. The CDR3 DNA reads TGCGCCAGCAGCCATGAGGGGCAAGAGACCCAGTACTTC. Translation gives CASSHEGQETQYF.

A remark on this clonotype: Germline is not matched at one junction end, which may reflect a read error. The V gene is TRBV12-3 or TRBV12-4, the J gene TRBJ1-1, with D unresolved. The CDR3 is made up of 13 amino acids. The CDR3: CARSVVTATEAFF. CDR3 in DNA: TGTGCCCGCAGTGTAGTGACTGCCACTGAAGCTTTCTTT.

As for this clonotype: Germline is not matched at one junction end, which may reflect a read error. The V gene is TRBV20-1, the J gene TRBJ2-5, with a possible D match to TRBD2 (6 bases). The CDR3 consists of 14 residues. The germline V gene has CDR1 DFQATT and CDR2 SNEGSKA (reference sequence). CDR3 sequence (DNA): TGCAGTGCTGGAGACGCCGGGGGTAGTGAGACCCAGTACTTC. This gives the protein CSAGDAGGSETQYF.

This clonotype was seen ten or more times. The chain has TRBV12-3 or TRBV12-4 and TRBJ2-5; D uncertain. Trimming stripped 2 bases from V and 1 base from J, with 5 bases between. This CDR3 is built from 13 residues. CDR3 in amino acids: CASSLFAQETQYF. CDR3 in DNA: TGTGCCAGCAGTTTATTCGCCCAAGAGACCCAGTACTTC.

The table lists this clonotype with many counts. J is TRBJ1-2 and V is TRBV12-3 or TRBV12-4; D is unclear. The CDR3 contains 13 residues. Between the trimmed V and J ends, which lost 8 bases and 4 bases, there was a span of 14 bases. CDR3 in DNA: TGTGCCAGCGGACTTAGACGGACCTATGGCTACACCTTC. As protein: CASGLRRTYGYTF.

The chain recombines TRBV7-2 with TRBJ2-1; 7 positions match TRBD2. With 1 base clipped from V and 4 bases from J, the junction kept 13 bases outside the gene matches. Looked up from germline, CDR1 is SGHTA and CDR2 is FQGNSA. The CDR3 has 18 amino acids. CDR3 bases: TGTGCCAGCAGCTTAGTTGGGCCCCGGGACTACCTATACAATGAGCAGTTCTTC. Residues: CASSLVGPRDYLYNEQFF.

This clonotype was picked up many times. This rearrangement joins TRBV14 to TRBJ2-5; no definite D call. CDR1 SGHDN and CDR2 FVKESK come from the germline V gene. This CDR3 has 13 amino acids. Trimming stripped 2 bases from V and 2 bases from J, with 6 bases between. The CDR3 is CASSQNVQETQYF. The DNA of the CDR3 is TGTGCCAGCAGCCAAAACGTTCAAGAGACCCAGTACTTC.

The chain carries TRBV7-2 and TRBJ1-6, with D perhaps matching TRBD1 (5 bases). From germline, CDR1 is SGHTA and CDR2 FQGNSA. Trimming left V 6 bases short and J 5 bases short, with 11 bases between. This CDR3 has 14 amino acids. The CDR3 loop reads CASRPGANNSPLHF. CDR3 DNA sequence: TGTGCCAGCAGGCCCGGGGCCAATAATTCACCCCTCCACTTT.

This clonotype was recorded a few times. The J gene is TRBJ2-1, the V gene TRBV20-1; 8 bases match TRBD2. J lost 2 bases, V lost 6 bases, and 12 bases had no gene match. CDR1 is DFQATT and CDR2 is SNEGSKA in the germline V gene (reference sequence). CDR3 length equals 16 residues. This CDR3 is CSASIEPAGAYNEQFF. The DNA of the CDR3 is TGCAGTGCCTCTATAGAGCCAGCGGGGGCCTACAATGAGCAGTTCTTC.